The source of this T cell receptor (beta chain) is a study of blood T cell repertoires in COVID-19. At the level of the study: The cDNA or gDNA used as material had been derived from T cells, B-cell-depleted T cells, or PBMCs.

TCRdb's copy holds only in-frame clones and misses some; the assay was immunoSEQ multiplex PCR. The sample has 150,000 to 200,000 clones; more than 65% are singletons. This clone was counted a single time. The source of this sequence is a human donor with acute or convalescent COVID-19. The donor label of this sample is uncertain. Sequenced: peripheral blood.

The DNA for the CDR3 is TGTGCCAGCAGCTTGGAGATGGGGCGACAAACCGGGGAGCTGTTTTTT. Amino acid sequence: CASSLEMGRQTGELFF. The chain is built from TRBV5-4 and TRBJ2-2; tentative D call: TRBD1 (5 bases). Germline V gives CDR1 SGHNT, CDR2 YYREEE (reference sequence). This CDR3 is 16 amino acids long. The V end was cut by 0 bases, the J end by 5 bases, with 14 bases between.